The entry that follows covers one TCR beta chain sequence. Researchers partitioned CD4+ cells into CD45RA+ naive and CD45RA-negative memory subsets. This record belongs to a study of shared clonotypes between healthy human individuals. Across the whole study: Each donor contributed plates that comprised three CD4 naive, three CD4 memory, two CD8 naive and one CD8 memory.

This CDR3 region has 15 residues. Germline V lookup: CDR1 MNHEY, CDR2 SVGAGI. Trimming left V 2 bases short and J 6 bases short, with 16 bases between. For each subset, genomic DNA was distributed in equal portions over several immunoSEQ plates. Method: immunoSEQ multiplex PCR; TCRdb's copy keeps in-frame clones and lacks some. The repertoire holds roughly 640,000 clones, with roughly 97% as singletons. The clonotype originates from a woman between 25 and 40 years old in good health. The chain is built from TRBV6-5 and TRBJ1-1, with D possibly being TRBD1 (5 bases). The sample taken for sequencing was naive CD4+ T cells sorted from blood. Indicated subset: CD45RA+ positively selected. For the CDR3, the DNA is TGTGCCAGCAGTTACGGGGTCGGGGGTAACCCTGAAGCTTTCTTT. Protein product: CASSYGVGGNPEAFF.